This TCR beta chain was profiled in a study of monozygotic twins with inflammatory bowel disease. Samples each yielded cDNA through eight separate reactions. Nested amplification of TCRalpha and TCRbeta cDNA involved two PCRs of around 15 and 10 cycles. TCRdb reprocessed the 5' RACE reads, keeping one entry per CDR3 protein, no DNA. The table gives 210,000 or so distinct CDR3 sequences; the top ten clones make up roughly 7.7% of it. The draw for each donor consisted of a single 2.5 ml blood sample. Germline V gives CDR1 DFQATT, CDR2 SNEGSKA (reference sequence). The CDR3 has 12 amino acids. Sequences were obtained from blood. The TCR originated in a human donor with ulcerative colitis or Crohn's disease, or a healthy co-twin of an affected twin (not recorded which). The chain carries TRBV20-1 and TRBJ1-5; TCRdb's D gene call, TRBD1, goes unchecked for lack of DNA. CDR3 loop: CSARTYGAPQHF.